A selection of T cell receptor beta chains follows, all from one sample in a study of T cell responses to AZD1222 COVID-19 vaccine. Sequencing used immunoSEQ multiplex PCR; TCRdb keeps in-frame clones, though not all of them. The table lists under 200,000 clones, approximately 91% of them singletons, with over 0.75% in the top ten. This specimen consisted of peripheral blood, obtained on day 0 of AZD1222 vaccination. These receptors all stem from an adult in good health. Both conserved end residues are trimmed from each CDR3. Fields, in order: V gene, CDR3 protein.

TRBV5-5 | ASSLEGTGVNAKNIQY
TRBV10-3 | AISGRGRVNTEAF
TRBV19 | ASSIFATSGRTDTQY
TRBV2 | ASSTPRDRGVNNYGYT
TRBV7-3 | ASSPGLAPRLVQF
TRBV28 | ASSHNRNTGELF
TRBV6-5 | ASSYSAEGGNSPLH
TRBV11-2 | ASSLTSGRETTYEQY
TRBV11-1 | ASSLGQGASTYEQY
TRBV4-1 | ASSQGDSTYEQY
TRBV9 | ASSVGGVNTEAF